These 14 T cell receptor beta chains originate from one sample sequenced in a study of beta chain features in type 1 diabetes. All of the isolated RNA was reverse transcribed, so expressed TCRB transcripts were sequenced. Sequenced by immunoSEQ multiplex PCR; TCRdb stores in-frame clones only, minus some. The sample yields hundreds of thousands of clones, roughly a sixth seen once. Material: naive CD4+ T cells from blood. Source of these receptors: a man aged 18 to 30 in good health.

Remarks on this clone: Other DNA sequences from this sample encode an identical CDR3 as well. The rearrangement links TRBV2 to TRBJ2-5, with TRBD1 as a possible D gene (5 bases). The better agreement between TRBJ2-7 and the DNA end casts doubt on the J call. Per the germline V gene, CDR1 is SNHLY and CDR2 is FYNNEI. CDR3 size: 12 residues. The DNA of the CDR3 is TGTGCCAGCAGTGAACAGGGCTACGAGCAGTACTTC. It encodes CASSEQGYEQYF.

This clone was found a few times. This chain uses TRBV14 with TRBJ1-6; the D gene is possibly TRBD1 (5 bases). The CDR3 consists of 19 residues. Germline-derived CDR1 and CDR2 are SGHDN and FVKESK. V shed 0 bases and J shed 0 bases, with 15 bases lying between them. DNA of the CDR3: TGTGCCAGCAGCCAAGATGGGCAGGGTGTAAGCTCCTATAATTCACCCCTCCACTTT. Its translation is CASSQDGQGVSSYNSPLHF.

This clone was observed a few times. The rearrangement uses TRBV5-1 and TRBJ1-1, with 8 bases matching TRBD1. Trimming removed 4 bases from V and 4 bases from J; junction bases left unmatched: 9. The length of the CDR3 is 15 residues. From germline, CDR1 is SGHRS and CDR2 YFSETQ. The CDR3 DNA reads as TGCGCCAGCAGCGGACAGGGAGGAGGGGCCACTGAAGCTTTCTTT. This encodes CASSGQGGGATEAFF.

This clone was counted only a few times. This chain links TRBV7-2 with TRBJ2-6, with D perhaps TRBD1 (6 bases). V was trimmed by 6 bases and J by 12 bases, leaving 18 bases between them. Germline V lookup: CDR1 SGHTA, CDR2 FQGNSA. CDR3 size: 14 residues. CDR3 nucleotide sequence: TGTGCCAGCAGAGCCGGGACATGGGCCCCCGTCCTGACTTTC. This encodes CASRAGTWAPVLTF.

V is TRBV4-1 and J is TRBJ2-5; the match to TRBD2 covers 8 bases. Unmatched junction bases numbered 17, after V lost 0 bases and J lost 5 bases. CDR3 size: 19 residues. The germline CDR1 and CDR2 sequences are MGHRA and YSYEKL. CDR3 residues: CASSQERTQREWHRETQYF. Written as DNA, the CDR3 is TGCGCCAGCAGCCAAGAGAGGACACAGCGGGAGTGGCATCGGGAGACCCAGTACTTC.

The chain uses TRBV25-1 and TRBJ1-2; D call uncertain. The CDR3 totals 18 residues. In germline, CDR1 is MGHDK, CDR2 SYGVNS. Trimming stripped 0 bases from V and 3 bases from J, with 20 bases between. The CDR3 region is CASSEYNEIPEGYYGYTF. The CDR3 DNA reads TGTGCCAGCAGTGAATATAACGAGATTCCTGAGGGATACTATGGCTACACCTTC.

This clone was recorded a few times. The chain has TRBV9 and TRBJ2-3; possibly TRBD2 for D (7 bases). V lost 4 bases to trimming and J lost 1 base, with 16 bases between them. Per germline, CDR1 SGDLS and CDR2 YYNGEE. This CDR3 spans 16 amino acids. CDR3 sequence: CASSTGAGARTDTQYF. In DNA form, the CDR3 reads TGTGCCAGCAGCACGGGGGCGGGGGCCCGCACAGATACGCAGTATTTT.

This clone was counted only a few times. Other DNA sequences of this sample code for an identical CDR3. The chain combines TRBV5-1 with TRBJ2-3; D remains ambiguous. The CDR3 covers 12 residues. Trimming cost V 0 bases and J 4 bases, with 3 bases left between them. Germline V CDR1 and CDR2: SGHRS, YFSETQ. Here the CDR3 reads CASSLVPDTQYF. The CDR3 DNA sequence: TGCGCCAGCAGCTTGGTTCCAGATACGCAGTATTTT.

The V and J genes are TRBV5-4 and TRBJ2-3, with 13 bases matching TRBD2. V lost 3 bases and J lost 3; bases outside the gene matches: 7. This CDR3 is 17 amino acids long. Germline-derived CDR1 and CDR2 are SGHNT and YYREEE (reference sequence). This chain's CDR3 is CASSSGTSGTRTDTQYF. DNA for the CDR3: TGTGCCAGCAGCTCCGGGACTAGCGGGACGAGAACAGATACGCAGTATTTT.

CDR3: CASSLTPSYGYTF. The CDR3, as DNA: TGCGCCAGCAGCCTGACACCTTCGTATGGCTACACCTTC. The rearrangement joins TRBV4-1 to TRBJ1-2; D gene unclear. Germline V CDR1 and CDR2: MGHRA, YSYEKL. Trimming shortened V by 4 bases and J by 5 bases, and 11 bases separated the two germline ends. This CDR3 contains 13 residues.

The gene calls are TRBV11-3 and TRBJ2-7; unclear D gene. V was clipped by 5 bases and J by 2 bases, with 13 bases between them. CDR1 is SGHNT, CDR2 YENEEA, per germline. The CDR3 is 14 residues long. DNA of the CDR3: TGTGCCAGCAGCCCGGGCCAGGCCCCCTACGAGCAGTACTTC. This translates into CASSPGQAPYEQYF. The entire variable domain, with the rest obtained from reference TRBV11-3 and TRBJ2-7, is as follows: EAGVVQSPRYKIIEKKQPVAFWCNPISGHNTLYWYLQNLGQGPELLIRYENEEAVDDSQLPKDRFSAERLKGVDSTLKIQPAELGDSAVYLCASSPGQAPYEQYFGPGTRLTVT.

This clone was counted a few times. The rearrangement uses TRBV19 and TRBJ1-5; D ambiguous. The CDR3 covers 15 residues. The germline V gene has CDR1 LNHDA and CDR2 SQIVND (reference sequence). The V gene lost 2 bases and the J gene lost 0 bases, with 8 bases spanning the gap. CDR3 residues: CASSISWPSNQPQHF. The CDR3 bases are TGTGCCAGTAGTATAAGTTGGCCTAGCAATCAGCCCCAGCATTTT.

A few counts support this clone. An end of the junction does not agree with germline; a read error may underlie this. V and J are TRBV7-7 and TRBJ2-5; 8 bases are a match to TRBD1. The CDR3 loop spans 15 amino acids. The germline V gene has CDR1 SSHAT and CDR2 FNYEAQ (reference sequence). The CDR3 nucleotides are TGTGCTAGCAGCTTAGGGCGGACAGGGCGGGAGACCCAGTACTTC. Its translation: CASSLGRTGRETQYF. Filled out from reference TRBV7-7 and TRBJ2-5, the complete variable domain reads GAGVSQSPRYKVTKRGQDVTLRCDPISSHATLYWYQQALGQGPEFLTYFNYEAQPDKSGLPSDRFSAERPEGSISTLTIQRTEQRDSAMYRCASSLGRTGRETQYFGPGTRLLVL.

A few counts support this clone. This chain connects TRBV28 to TRBJ2-2; TRBD2 agrees at 10 bases. Germline V gene sequence: CDR1 MDHEN, CDR2 SYDVKM. CDR3 length equals 19 residues. The J segment lost 6 bases and the V segment lost 4 bases, leaving 17 bases of the junction unmatched. CDR3 sequence: CASSSPGLAGVGWPGELFF. CDR3 DNA: TGTGCCAGCAGTTCCCCTGGGCTAGCGGGAGTCGGGTGGCCCGGGGAGCTGTTTTTT.